This TCR beta chain was retrieved from a study of blood T cell repertoires in COVID-19. In the study overall: T cells, B-cell-depleted T cells, or PBMCs supplied cDNA or gDNA.

The CDR3 runs 11 residues. Germline values: CDR1 GTSNPN, CDR2 SVGIG (reference sequence). Study processing details: Amplification of reference gene primers provided the estimated nucleated cell counts. TCRdb keeps only in-frame clones here, not all; method: immunoSEQ multiplex PCR. V, J and clone size are those of that table, while D and trimming were read from the DNA. The profile covers around 99,000 clones, with roughly nine tenths appearing a single time and approximately 4.9% taken by the ten largest. This clone was recorded a few times. At one end the junction does not follow the germline gene, possibly because of a read error.

The specimen was peripheral blood. This chain uses TRBV30 with TRBJ2-7; D unclear. The source of this sequence is a man aged 35-49 years with active or convalescent COVID-19. CDR3 residues: CAWGVSYEQYF. Here the CDR3 DNA reads TGTGCCTGGGGTGTCAGCTACGAGCAGTACTTC.